These T cell receptor beta chains were read from a single sample in a study of T-cell reconstitution after alpha-beta-depleted transplantation in children. From the PCR reads, TCRdb called clonotypes with MiXCR, one entry per CDR3 protein. This table has 200,000 to 250,000 distinct CDR3 sequences, approximately 9.9% appearing once. The specimen comprised PBMCs from the stem cell graft donor, sampled from the stem cell graft. The receptor source for this set is a human donor who donated a stem cell graft to a child with SCID. Each CDR3 is given without its conserved first and last residue.

TRBV3-1 | ASSNGPGQPYEQY
TRBV19 | ASSIRDRGPTNYGYT
TRBV5-1 | ASSWPETGKETQY
TRBV12-3/TRBV12-4 | ASSRPPEAF
TRBV20-1 | SAHRGLGNQPQH
TRBV5-1 | ASSLSGPPGLPYNEQF
TRBV7-9 | ASSLDLAAYGYT
TRBV7-9 | ASSGVAGGSYEQY
TRBV20-1 | SASPGKGSTEAF
TRBV30 | AWSPLRGMGSYNEQF
TRBV10-3 | AISEGGQVPDTQY
TRBV27 | ASSKQMVADSYEQY
TRBV5-1 | ASSLAGSSDTQY
TRBV27 | ASGNRFTHRDTQY
TRBV12-3/TRBV12-4 | ASSLSFSNSPLH
TRBV5-1 | ASIADDRVDGYT
TRBV29-1 | SVEQVIGYGYT
TRBV9 | ASSPGTRSNQPQH
TRBV11-2 | ASSLEGAVGVKNIQY
TRBV14 | ASSLQGGSEQY
TRBV5-1 | ASARDPRGTDTQY
TRBV20-1 | SARVRSPTDTQY
TRBV4-1 | ASSQEGRFGGYT
TRBV12-3/TRBV12-4 | ASSISSGPQH
TRBV6-1 | ASGGQGHNEQF
TRBV7-9 | ASSLRSPQGPNTEAF
TRBV4-2 | ASSQPDLGNEQF
TRBV12-3/TRBV12-4 | ASSFKTDTGELF
TRBV7-9 | ASSLTESYGYT
TRBV12-3/TRBV12-4 | ASSPGESYNSPLH
TRBV2 | ASSATGERNQPQH
TRBV4-2 | ASSQIAGYTIY
TRBV5-1 | ASSPGTLDTQY
TRBV5-1 | ASSLSGHEETQY
TRBV20-1 | SAAVAIKNTEAF
TRBV7-6 | ASSFSLRSGNTIY
TRBV11-2 | ASSDGLRSSYEQY
TRBV5-1 | ASSMTGGVDWDEQF
TRBV20-1 | SATGTPWAYEQY
TRBV9 | ASSVRYLSGSTDTQY
TRBV2 | AVQGRNSPLH
TRBV28 | ASSRDGTYEQY
TRBV4-1 | ASSQWTGNEQF
TRBV27 | ASSSLAGGAYNEQF
TRBV29-1 | SVQNGQGTYGYT